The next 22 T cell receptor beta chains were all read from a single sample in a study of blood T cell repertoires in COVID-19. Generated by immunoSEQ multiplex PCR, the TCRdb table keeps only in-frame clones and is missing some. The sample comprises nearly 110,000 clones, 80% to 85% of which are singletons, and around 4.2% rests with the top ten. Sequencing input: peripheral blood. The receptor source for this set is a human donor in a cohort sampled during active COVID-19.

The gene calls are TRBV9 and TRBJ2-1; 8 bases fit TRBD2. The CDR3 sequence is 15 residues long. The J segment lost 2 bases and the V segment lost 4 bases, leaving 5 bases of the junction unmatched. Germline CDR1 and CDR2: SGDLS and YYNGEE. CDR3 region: CASSPTSGTYNEQFF. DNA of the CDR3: TGTGCCAGCAGCCCAACTAGCGGAACCTACAATGAGCAGTTCTTC. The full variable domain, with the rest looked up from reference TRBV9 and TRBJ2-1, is DSGVTQTPKHLITATGQRVTLRCSPRSGDLSVYWYQQSLDQGLQFLIQYYNGEERAKGNILERFSAQQFPDLHSELNLSSLELGDSALYFCASSPTSGTYNEQFFGPGTRLTVL.

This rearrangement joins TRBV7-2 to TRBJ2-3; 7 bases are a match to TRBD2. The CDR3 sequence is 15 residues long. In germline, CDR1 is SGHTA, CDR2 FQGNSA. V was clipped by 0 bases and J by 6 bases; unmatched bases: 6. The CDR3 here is CASSLAGTNPDTQYF. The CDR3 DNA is TGTGCCAGCAGCTTAGCCGGGACTAACCCCGATACGCAGTATTTT.

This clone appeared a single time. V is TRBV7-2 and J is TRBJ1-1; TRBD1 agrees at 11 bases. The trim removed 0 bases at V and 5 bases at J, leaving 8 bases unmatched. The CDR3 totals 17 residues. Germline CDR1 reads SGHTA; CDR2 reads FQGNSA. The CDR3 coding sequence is TGTGCCAGCAGCTTAGCCCCACCGGACAGGGGGCGTACTGAAGCTTTCTTT. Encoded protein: CASSLAPPDRGRTEAFF.

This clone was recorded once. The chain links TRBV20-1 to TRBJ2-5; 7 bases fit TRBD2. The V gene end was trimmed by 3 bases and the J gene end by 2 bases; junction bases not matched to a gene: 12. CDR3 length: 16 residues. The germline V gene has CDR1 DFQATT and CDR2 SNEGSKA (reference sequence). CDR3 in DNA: TGCAGTGCTAGTTCGTGGTCTAGCGGAGGACAAGAGACCCAGTACTTC. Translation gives CSASSWSSGGQETQYF.

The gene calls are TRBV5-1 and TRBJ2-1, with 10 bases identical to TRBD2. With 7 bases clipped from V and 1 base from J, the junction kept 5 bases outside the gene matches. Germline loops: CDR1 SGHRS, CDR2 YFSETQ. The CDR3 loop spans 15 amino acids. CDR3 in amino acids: CASCLLAGSYNEQFF. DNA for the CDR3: TGCGCCAGCTGTCTACTAGCGGGGTCCTACAATGAGCAGTTCTTC. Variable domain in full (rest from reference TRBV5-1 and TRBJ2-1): KAGVTQTPRYLIKTRGQQVTLSCSPISGHRSVSWYQQTPGQGLQFLFEYFSETQRNKGNFPGRFSGRQFSNSRSEMNVSTLELGDSALYLCASCLLAGSYNEQFFGPGTRLTVL.

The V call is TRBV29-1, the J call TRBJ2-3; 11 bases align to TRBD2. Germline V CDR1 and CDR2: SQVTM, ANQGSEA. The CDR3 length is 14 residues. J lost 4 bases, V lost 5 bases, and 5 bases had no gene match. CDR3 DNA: TGCAGCGTTCTAGCGGGAGGTCCCCCAGATACGCAGTATTTT. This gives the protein CSVLAGGPPDTQYF.

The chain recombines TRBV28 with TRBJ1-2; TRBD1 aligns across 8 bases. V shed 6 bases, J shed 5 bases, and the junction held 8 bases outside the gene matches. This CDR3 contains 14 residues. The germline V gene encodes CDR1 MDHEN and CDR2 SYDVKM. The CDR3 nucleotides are TGTGCCAGCAGGAACGTCCAGGGGGCGTATGGCTACACCTTC. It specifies CASRNVQGAYGYTF.

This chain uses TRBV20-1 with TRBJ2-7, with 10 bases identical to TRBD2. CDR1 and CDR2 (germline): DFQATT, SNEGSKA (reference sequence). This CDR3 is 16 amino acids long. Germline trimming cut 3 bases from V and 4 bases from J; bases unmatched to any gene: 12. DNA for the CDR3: TGCAGTGCTAGTTCCCCAACTAGCGGGAATCTTTACGAGCAGTACTTC. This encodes CSASSPTSGNLYEQYF.

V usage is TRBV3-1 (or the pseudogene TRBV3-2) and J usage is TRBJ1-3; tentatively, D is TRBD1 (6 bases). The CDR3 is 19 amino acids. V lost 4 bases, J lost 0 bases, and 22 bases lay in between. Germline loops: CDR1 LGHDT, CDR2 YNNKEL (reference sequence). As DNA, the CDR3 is TGTGCCAGCAGCCCCCCAAACGGGGGGGCATCCAGCTCTGGAAACACCATATATTTT. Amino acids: CASSPPNGGASSSGNTIYF.

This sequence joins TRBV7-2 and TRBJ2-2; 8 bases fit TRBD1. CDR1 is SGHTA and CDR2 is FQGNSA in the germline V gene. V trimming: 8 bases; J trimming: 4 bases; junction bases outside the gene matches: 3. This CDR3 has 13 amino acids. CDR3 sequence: CASGGQGTGELFF. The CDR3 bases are TGTGCCAGCGGCGGACAGGGCACCGGGGAGCTGTTTTTT.

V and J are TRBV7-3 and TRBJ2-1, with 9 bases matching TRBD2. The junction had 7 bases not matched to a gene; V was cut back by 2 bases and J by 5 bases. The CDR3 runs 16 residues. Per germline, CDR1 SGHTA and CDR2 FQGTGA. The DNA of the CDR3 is TGTGCCAGCAGCTTACACGGCGGGAGGGGGCACAATGAGCAGTTCTTC. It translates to CASSLHGGRGHNEQFF.

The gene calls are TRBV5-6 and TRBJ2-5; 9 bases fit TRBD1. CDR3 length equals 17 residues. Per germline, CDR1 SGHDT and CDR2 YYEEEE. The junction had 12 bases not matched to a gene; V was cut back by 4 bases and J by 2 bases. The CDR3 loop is CASSHYTGTGHQETQYF. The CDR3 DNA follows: TGTGCCAGCAGCCACTATACCGGGACAGGGCATCAAGAGACCCAGTACTTC.

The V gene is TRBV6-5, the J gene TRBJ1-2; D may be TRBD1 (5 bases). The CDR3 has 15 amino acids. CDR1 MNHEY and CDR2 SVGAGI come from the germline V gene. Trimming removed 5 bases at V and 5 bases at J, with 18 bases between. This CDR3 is CASSLLRRGGYGYTF. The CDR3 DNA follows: TGTGCCAGCAGTCTACTAAGGAGGGGTGGTTATGGCTACACCTTC.

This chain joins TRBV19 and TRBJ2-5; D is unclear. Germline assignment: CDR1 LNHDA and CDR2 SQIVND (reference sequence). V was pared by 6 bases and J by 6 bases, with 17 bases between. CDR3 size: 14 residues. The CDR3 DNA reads TGTGCCAGTAGCGCCCTCTATGGTTTGAAGACCCAGTACTTC. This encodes CASSALYGLKTQYF.

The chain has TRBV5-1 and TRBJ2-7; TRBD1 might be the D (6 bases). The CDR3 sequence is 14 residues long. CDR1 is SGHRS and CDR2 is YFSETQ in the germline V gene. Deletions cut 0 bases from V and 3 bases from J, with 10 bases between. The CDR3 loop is CASSLAGDLYEQYF. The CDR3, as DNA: TGCGCCAGCAGCTTGGCAGGGGATCTCTACGAGCAGTACTTC. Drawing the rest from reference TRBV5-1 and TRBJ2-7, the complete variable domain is KAGVTQTPRYLIKTRGQQVTLSCSPISGHRSVSWYQQTPGQGLQFLFEYFSETQRNKGNFPGRFSGRQFSNSRSEMNVSTLELGDSALYLCASSLAGDLYEQYFGPGTRLTVT.

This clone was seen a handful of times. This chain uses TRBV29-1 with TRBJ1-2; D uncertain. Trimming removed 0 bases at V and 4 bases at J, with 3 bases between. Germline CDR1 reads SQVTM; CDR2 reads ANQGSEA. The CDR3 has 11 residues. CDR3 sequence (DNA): TGCAGCGTTGAAGATCTCTATGGCTACACCTTC. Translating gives CSVEDLYGYTF.

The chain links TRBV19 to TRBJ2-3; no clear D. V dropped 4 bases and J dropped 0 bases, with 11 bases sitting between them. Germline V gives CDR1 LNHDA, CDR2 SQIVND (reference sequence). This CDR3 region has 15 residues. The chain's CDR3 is CASSRNSLSTDTQYF. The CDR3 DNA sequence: TGTGCCAGTAGTAGGAACAGCCTTAGCACAGATACGCAGTATTTT.

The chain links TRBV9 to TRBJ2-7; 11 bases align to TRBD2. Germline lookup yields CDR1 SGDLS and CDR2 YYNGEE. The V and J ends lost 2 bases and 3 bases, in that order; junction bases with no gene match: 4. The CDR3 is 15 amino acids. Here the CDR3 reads CASSVAGTSGYEQYF. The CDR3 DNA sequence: TGTGCCAGCAGCGTCGCCGGGACTAGCGGCTACGAGCAGTACTTC. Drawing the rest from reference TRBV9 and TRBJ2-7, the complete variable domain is DSGVTQTPKHLITATGQRVTLRCSPRSGDLSVYWYQQSLDQGLQFLIQYYNGEERAKGNILERFSAQQFPDLHSELNLSSLELGDSALYFCASSVAGTSGYEQYFGPGTRLTVT.

The CDR3 reads CASSFGRGTDTQYF. Here the CDR3 DNA reads TGTGCCAGCAGCTTCGGAAGGGGGACAGATACGCAGTATTTT. V is TRBV11-3 and J is TRBJ2-3; TRBD1 is a possible D gene (6 bases). CDR3 length: 14 amino acids. Germline V gene sequence: CDR1 SGHNT, CDR2 YENEEA. The ends were cut back, 3 bases at V and 3 bases at J, with 10 bases in the middle. The variable domain in full, with the rest retrieved from reference TRBV11-3 and TRBJ2-3, is EAGVVQSPRYKIIEKKQPVAFWCNPISGHNTLYWYLQNLGQGPELLIRYENEEAVDDSQLPKDRFSAERLKGVDSTLKIQPAELGDSAVYLCASSFGRGTDTQYFGPGTRLTVL.

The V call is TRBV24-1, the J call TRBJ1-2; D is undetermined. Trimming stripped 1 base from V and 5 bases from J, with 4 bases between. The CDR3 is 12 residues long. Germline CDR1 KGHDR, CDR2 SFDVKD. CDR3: CATSDFRYGYTF. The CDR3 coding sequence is TGTGCCACCAGTGATTTCAGATATGGCTACACCTTC.

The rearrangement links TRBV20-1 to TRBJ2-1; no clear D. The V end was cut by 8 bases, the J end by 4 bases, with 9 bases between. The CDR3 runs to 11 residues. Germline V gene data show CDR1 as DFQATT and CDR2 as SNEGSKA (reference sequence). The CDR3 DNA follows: TGCAGTCCAACCGGGTACAATGAGCAGTTCTTC. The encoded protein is CSPTGYNEQFF.

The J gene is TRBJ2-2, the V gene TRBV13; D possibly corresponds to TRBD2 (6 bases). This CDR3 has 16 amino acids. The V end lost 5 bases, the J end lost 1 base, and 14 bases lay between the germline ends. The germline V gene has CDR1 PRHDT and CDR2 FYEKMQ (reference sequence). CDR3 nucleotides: TGTGCCAGCAGCGAGGAGGGACGTCAGAACACCGGGGAGCTGTTTTTT. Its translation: CASSEEGRQNTGELFF.